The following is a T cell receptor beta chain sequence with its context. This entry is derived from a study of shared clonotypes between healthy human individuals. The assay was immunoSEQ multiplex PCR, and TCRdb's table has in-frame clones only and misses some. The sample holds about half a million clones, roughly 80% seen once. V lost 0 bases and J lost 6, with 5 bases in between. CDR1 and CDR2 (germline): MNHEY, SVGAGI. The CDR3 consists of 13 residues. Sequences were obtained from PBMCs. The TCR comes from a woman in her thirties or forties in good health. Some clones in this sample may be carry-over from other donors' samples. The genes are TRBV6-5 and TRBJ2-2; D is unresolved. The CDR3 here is CASSYSGPGELFF. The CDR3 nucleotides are TGTGCCAGCAGTTACTCGGGCCCCGGGGAGCTGTTTTTT.